The 4 T cell receptor beta chains in this list originate from one sample, sequenced in a study of shared clonotypes between healthy human individuals. Sequenced by immunoSEQ multiplex PCR; TCRdb stores in-frame clones only, minus some. The sample lists millions of clones; 85% to 95% were seen once. The sequenced sample consisted of naive CD4+ T cells from PBMCs. Subset specified: CD45RA+ positively selected. These receptors all come from a man aged 18 to 30 in good health. Some clones in this sample may be carry-over from other donors' samples.

V and J are TRBV11-2 and TRBJ2-3, with D hard to call. The CDR3 length is 13 residues. V dropped 5 bases and J dropped 8 bases, with 14 bases sitting between them. Germline V gene lookup returns CDR1 SGHAT and CDR2 FQNNGV. CDR3 DNA: TGTGCCAGCAGCCCCAGCCCCTCTGGTACGCAGTATTTT. Protein sequence: CASSPSPSGTQYF.

With regard to this clone: This CDR3 is also generated by other DNA sequences in the sample. This chain uses TRBV7-6 with TRBJ2-7; D gene uncertain. This CDR3 has 14 residues. The V and J ends lost 0 bases and 2 bases respectively, with 8 bases between them. The germline V gene encodes CDR1 SGHVS and CDR2 FNYEAQ. CDR3 residues: CASSLAASAYEQYF. The CDR3 DNA reads TGTGCCAGCAGCTTAGCTGCGTCAGCCTACGAGCAGTACTTC.

In its sample, this clone was seen a few times. The J gene is TRBJ1-2, the V gene TRBV2; no reliable D call. This CDR3 has 10 residues. In germline, CDR1 is SNHLY, CDR2 FYNNEI. V was cut by 6 bases and J by 8 bases, with 7 bases left in between. The CDR3 nucleotides are TGTGCCAGCAGCAGCAGGGGCTACACCTTC. Translated, it gives CASSSRGYTF.

The chain couples TRBV6-1 to TRBJ2-5; D is undetermined. The CDR3 has 13 residues. The germline V and J ends were trimmed by 1 base and 8 bases, with 11 bases remaining between them. Germline V lookup: CDR1 MNHNS, CDR2 SASEGT. The CDR3 DNA follows: TGTGCCAGCAGTGAAGGCGCCATTGCCACCCAGTACTTC. Amino acids: CASSEGAIATQYF.